The present T cell receptor (beta chain) was sequenced within a study of blood T cell repertoires in COVID-19. Study in general: Acute-phase and convalescent COVID-19 samples originated in the United States, Italy and Spain. PBMCs, B-cell-depleted T cells, or T cells provided the cDNA or gDNA that made up the material.

This CDR3 contains 11 residues. Germline V lookup: CDR1 DFQATT, CDR2 SNEGSKA (reference sequence). Trimming took off 2 bases at V and 7 bases at J, with 9 bases between the two ends. Authors' processing steps: Researchers report that nucleated cell counts were estimated from reference gene primer amplification. Repertoires were generated with immunoSEQ multiplex PCR, while TCRdb's copy carries only in-frame clones and drops some. V and J calls and clone size are those listed in that table; D and trimming were worked out from the DNA. Of about half a million clones detected, 70% to 90% appear once; the ten largest clones hold approximately 3.4%.

This chain links TRBV20-1 with TRBJ2-7, with TRBD2 as a possible D gene (5 bases). The TCR was taken from a human donor in a cohort sampled during active COVID-19. The specimen was peripheral blood. Written as DNA, the CDR3 is TGCAGTGCTAGAAACCCGGGGGAGCAGTACTTC. Protein product: CSARNPGEQYF.